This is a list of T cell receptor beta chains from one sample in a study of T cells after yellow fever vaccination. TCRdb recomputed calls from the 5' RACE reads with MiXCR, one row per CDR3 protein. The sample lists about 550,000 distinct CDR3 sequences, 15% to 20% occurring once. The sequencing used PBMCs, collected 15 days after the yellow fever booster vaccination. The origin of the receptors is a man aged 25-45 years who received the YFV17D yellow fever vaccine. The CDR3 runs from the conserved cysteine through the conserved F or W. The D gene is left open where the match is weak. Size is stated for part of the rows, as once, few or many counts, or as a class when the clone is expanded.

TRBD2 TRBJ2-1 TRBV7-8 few CASSGRASGRRGNEQFF TGTGCCAGCTCAGGTCGGGCTAGCGGGAGACGGGGCAATGAGCAGTTCTTC
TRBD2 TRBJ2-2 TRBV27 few CASSQAGESVGELFF TGTGCCAGCAGCCAAGCGGGAGAAAGCGTCGGGGAGCTGTTTTTT
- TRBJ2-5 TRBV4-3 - CASSQVAAGGKETQYF TGCGCCAGCAGCCAAGTCGCCGCTGGCGGGAAAGAGACCCAGTACTTC
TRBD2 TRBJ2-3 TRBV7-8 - CASSPTSGSFTDTQYF TGTGCCAGCAGCCCTACTAGCGGGAGTTTTACAGATACGCAGTATTTT
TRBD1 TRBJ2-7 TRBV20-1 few CSPHEGTGTYEQYF TGCAGTCCCCACGAGGGGACAGGGACCTACGAGCAGTACTTC
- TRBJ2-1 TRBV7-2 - CASSRQRHEQFF TGTGCCAGCAGCCGACAAAGACATGAGCAGTTCTTC
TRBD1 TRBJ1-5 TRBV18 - CASSPGDRAHQPQHF TGTGCCAGCTCACCAGGGGACAGGGCCCATCAGCCCCAGCATTTT
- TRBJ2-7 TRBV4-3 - CASSQEETPGSLYEQYF TGCGCCAGCAGCCAAGAGGAAACCCCGGGGAGCCTATACGAGCAGTACTTC
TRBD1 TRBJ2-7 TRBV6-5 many CASSSTGDEQYF TGTGCCAGCAGTTCGACAGGGGACGAGCAGTACTTC
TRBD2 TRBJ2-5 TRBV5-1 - CASNTGLAGRQETQYF TGCGCCAGCAACACTGGACTAGCGGGCCGCCAAGAGACCCAGTACTTC
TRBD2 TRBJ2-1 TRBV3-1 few CASSQAGTSGRGIYNEQFF TGTGCCAGCAGCCAGGCAGGGACTAGCGGGAGGGGGATTTACAATGAGCAGTTCTTC
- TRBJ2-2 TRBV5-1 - CASSLPREGWTGELFF TGCGCCAGCAGCTTGCCTCGGGAAGGGTGGACCGGGGAGCTGTTTTTT
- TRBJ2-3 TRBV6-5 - CASSLPGGVQYF TGTGCCAGCAGTTTGCCAGGGGGGGTGCAGTATTTT
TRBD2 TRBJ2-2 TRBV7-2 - CASSLRAGGIGGELFF TGTGCCAGCAGCTTACGAGCGGGAGGAATTGGCGGGGAGCTGTTTTTT
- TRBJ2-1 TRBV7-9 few CASSSQGYSSYNEQFF TGTGCCAGCAGCTCCCAGGGTTACAGCTCCTACAATGAGCAGTTCTTC
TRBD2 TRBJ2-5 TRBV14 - CASSRTSGNRRETQYF TGTGCCAGCAGCCGGACTAGCGGGAATCGTAGAGAGACCCAGTACTTC
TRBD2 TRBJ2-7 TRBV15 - CATSRDSASGFYEQYF TGTGCCACCAGCAGAGACTCGGCTAGCGGTTTCTACGAGCAGTACTTC